Below are 22 T cell receptor beta chains sequenced from a single sample in a study of shared clonotypes between healthy human individuals. Naive CD8 cells were CD45RO-negative, positively selected for CCR7, excluding terminally differentiated effector memory CD45RA+ cells. Libraries were prepared by immunoSEQ multiplex PCR; TCRdb keeps only in-frame clonotypes and omits some of them. The sample lists 560,000 or so clones, approximately 96% occurring once. Specimen: naive CD8+ T cells sorted from blood. The receptors derive from a woman aged 25 to 39 in good health.

This sequence joins TRBV11-2 and TRBJ2-1; 10 bases align to TRBD2. The J segment lost 6 bases and the V segment lost 3 bases, leaving 11 bases of the junction unmatched. CDR1 is SGHAT, CDR2 FQNNGV, per germline. CDR3 length equals 17 residues. CDR3 in DNA: TGTGCCAGCAGCTTGCTAGCGGGAGTAGGGCCCGTCAATGAGCAGTTCTTC. Its translation: CASSLLAGVGPVNEQFF.

V is TRBV7-9 and J is TRBJ2-7; D uncertain. Germline CDR1 SEHNR, CDR2 FQNEAQ (reference sequence). Trimming removed 5 bases at V and 2 bases at J, with 13 bases between. The CDR3 loop spans 14 amino acids. CDR3 nucleotide sequence: TGTGCCAGCAGCCAAGACGGACGCGCCTACGAGCAGTACTTC. Amino acid sequence: CASSQDGRAYEQYF.

The chain couples TRBV7-9 to TRBJ2-5; possibly TRBD1 for D (5 bases). The CDR3 sequence is 15 residues long. Trimming shortened V by 1 base and J by 3 bases, and 12 bases separated the two germline ends. Germline V CDR1 and CDR2: SEHNR, FQNEAQ (reference sequence). CDR3: CASSLVWGREETQYF. The CDR3 coding sequence is TGTGCCAGCAGCTTAGTGTGGGGCAGGGAAGAGACCCAGTACTTC.

The rearrangement joins TRBV28 to TRBJ1-3; D unclear. CDR1 and CDR2 (germline): MDHEN, SYDVKM. This CDR3 has 14 amino acids. Trimming took off 2 bases at V and 2 bases at J, with 7 bases between the two ends. CDR3 in amino acids: CASSLGDTGNTIYF. The CDR3 coding sequence is TGTGCCAGCAGTTTAGGGGATACTGGAAACACCATATATTTT.

Regarding this clone: A single base is all that separates this from a far larger clone, so a read error is likely. The chain carries TRBV7-8 and TRBJ1-1; a possible D gene is TRBD1 (5 bases). The length of the CDR3 is 14 residues. Per germline, CDR1 SGHVS and CDR2 FQNEAQ. The CDR3 sequence is CASSASTENTEALF. DNA for the CDR3: TGTGCCAGCAGCGCCTCGACAGAGAACACTGAAGCTCTCTTT.

V and J are TRBV6-6 and TRBJ1-5; no firm D call. V was clipped by 0 bases and J by 1 base, with 7 bases between them. The germline V gene has CDR1 MNHNY and CDR2 SVGAGI (reference sequence). The CDR3 sequence is 15 residues long. The CDR3 sequence is CASSYSAESNQPQHF. The CDR3 DNA reads TGTGCCAGCAGTTACTCGGCGGAGAGCAATCAGCCCCAGCATTTT.

The chain is built from TRBV2 and TRBJ2-3, with D possibly being TRBD2 (6 bases). Trimming removed 6 bases at V and 3 bases at J, with 22 bases between. Germline assignment: CDR1 SNHLY and CDR2 FYNNEI. The CDR3 has 17 residues. The CDR3, as DNA: TGTGCCAGCAGGAACCCTTTCCAGGACGGGAGTACAGATACGCAGTATTTT. This sequence encodes CASRNPFQDGSTDTQYF.

The genes are TRBV5-6 and TRBJ2-7; 8 bases match TRBD1. J lost 0 bases, V lost 4 bases, and 12 bases had no gene match. Germline CDR1 is SGHDT and CDR2 is YYEEEE. The CDR3 loop spans 17 amino acids. The CDR3, as DNA: TGTGCCAGCAGCGAAGGACAGGGCCCCTGGGGCTCCTACGAGCAGTACTTC. This gives the protein CASSEGQGPWGSYEQYF.

This clone has a single count. The genes are TRBV6-5 and TRBJ2-3; 7 positions agree with TRBD2. This CDR3 contains 14 residues. After removal of 2 bases from V and 6 bases from J, the junction contained 5 bases not matched to a gene. Germline V gives CDR1 MNHEY, CDR2 SVGAGI. CDR3 region: CASSYAGVADTQYF. For the CDR3, the DNA is TGTGCCAGCAGTTACGCGGGGGTCGCGGATACGCAGTATTTT.

On this clone: Within the sample, other DNA sequences also encode this same CDR3. The chain joins TRBV27 to TRBJ2-6; D not resolved. Germline V CDR1 and CDR2: MNHEY, SMNVEV (reference sequence). The CDR3 totals 12 residues. V lost 6 bases and J lost 2, with 2 bases in between. The CDR3 DNA follows: TGTGCCAGCAGCCCTGGGGCCAACGTCCTGACTTTC. It translates to CASSPGANVLTF. The full variable domain, with the rest looked up from reference TRBV27 and TRBJ2-6, is EAQVTQNPRYLITVTGKKLTVTCSQNMNHEYMSWYRQDPGLGLRQIYYSMNVEVTDKGDVPEGYKVSRKEKRNFPLILESPSPNQTSLYFCASSPGANVLTFGAGSRLTVL.

CDR3 in DNA: TGTGCCAGCAGCTTTCCCGTAGCGGGAGGTGGCCACGAGCAGTACTTC. It codes for CASSFPVAGGGHEQYF. This rearrangement joins TRBV11-2 to TRBJ2-7; TRBD2 matches 10 bases. Per the germline V gene, CDR1 is SGHAT and CDR2 is FQNNGV. The CDR3 totals 16 residues. The V and J ends lost 3 bases and 5 bases, in that order; junction bases with no gene match: 10.

The rearrangement links TRBV27 to TRBJ1-1; no firm D call. Germline-derived CDR1 and CDR2 are MNHEY and SMNVEV (reference sequence). V lost 6 bases, J lost 1 base, and 6 bases lay in between. This CDR3 is built from 12 residues. CDR3: CASSMGNTEAFF. Here the CDR3 DNA reads TGTGCCAGCAGCATGGGGAACACTGAAGCTTTCTTT.

This chain connects TRBV7-2 to TRBJ1-1; no reliable D call. In germline, CDR1 is SGHTA, CDR2 FQGNSA. Trimming took off 5 bases at V and 5 bases at J, with 12 bases between the two ends. The CDR3 consists of 13 residues. The chain's CDR3 is CASSPTDGTEAFF. The CDR3 bases are TGTGCCAGCAGCCCGACGGACGGAACTGAAGCTTTCTTT.

This clone was seen once. This chain uses TRBV28 with TRBJ1-4, with a possible D match to TRBD1 (5 bases). CDR1 MDHEN and CDR2 SYDVKM come from the germline V gene. This CDR3 contains 15 residues. With 5 bases removed from V and 0 bases from J, the gap between germline ends came to 10 bases. This chain's CDR3 is CASSLGQATNEKLFF. The CDR3 DNA sequence: TGTGCCAGCAGTCTCGGACAAGCAACTAATGAAAAACTGTTTTTT.

This clone has a single count. The chain couples TRBV5-4 to TRBJ2-2; no definite D call. The germline CDR1 and CDR2 sequences are SGHNT and YYREEE (reference sequence). V was clipped by 2 bases and J by 6 bases, with 11 bases between them. The CDR3 extends over 14 amino acids. The CDR3: CASSFSRFAGELFF. Here the CDR3 DNA reads TGTGCCAGCAGCTTCTCCAGGTTTGCCGGGGAGCTGTTTTTT.

This sequence joins TRBV5-1 and TRBJ1-2, with D perhaps matching TRBD1 (5 bases). Deletions cut 3 bases from V and 0 bases from J, with 24 bases between. Germline CDR1 reads SGHRS; CDR2 reads YFSETQ. The CDR3 spans 19 residues. CDR3 coding DNA: TGCGCCAGCAGCTCCCACCCTTGGACAACCAATAGGACTAACTATGGCTACACCTTC. Residues: CASSSHPWTTNRTNYGYTF.

This chain uses TRBV4-1 with TRBJ2-1; D gene uncertain. V was pared by 0 bases and J by 3 bases, with 12 bases between. Germline V lookup: CDR1 MGHRA, CDR2 YSYEKL. The CDR3 spans 16 residues. CDR3 DNA sequence: TGCGCCAGCAGCCAAGAACCCGGTGTCAGCTACAATGAGCAGTTCTTC. This sequence encodes CASSQEPGVSYNEQFF.

The chain links TRBV27 to TRBJ2-5; D is unresolved. The ends were cut back, 8 bases at V and 2 bases at J, with 15 bases in the middle. CDR3 length: 14 amino acids. Germline values: CDR1 MNHEY, CDR2 SMNVEV (reference sequence). The CDR3 nucleotides are TGTGCCAGCGCCCTGGGAACATTACAAGAGACCCAGTACTTC. Encoded protein: CASALGTLQETQYF.

In DNA, the CDR3 is TGTGCCAGCAGCTTAGGGTCGATGGACGCCTCGCATGGCGGGGAGCTGTTTTTT. This translates into CASSLGSMDASHGGELFF. This rearrangement joins TRBV7-7 to TRBJ2-2; unclear D gene. The CDR3 has 18 amino acids. CDR1 is SSHAT and CDR2 is FNYEAQ in the germline V gene (reference sequence). The V end lost 1 base, the J end lost 7 bases, and 22 bases lay between the germline ends. The full variable domain, its missing parts supplied by reference TRBV7-7 and TRBJ2-2, is GAGVSQSPRYKVTKRGQDVTLRCDPISSHATLYWYQQALGQGPEFLTYFNYEAQPDKSGLPSDRFSAERPEGSISTLTIQRTEQRDSAMYRCASSLGSMDASHGGELFFGEGSRLTVL.

The rearrangement joins TRBV29-1 to TRBJ2-2, with D unclear. Germline CDR1 SQVTM, CDR2 ANQGSEA. The CDR3 contains 16 residues. Trimming pared 7 bases from V and 4 bases from J, leaving 22 bases between. CDR3 DNA: TGCAGCGCTAGGGCGACCGTCAGATCGATCACCGGGGAGCTGTTTTTT. It codes for CSARATVRSITGELFF.

V gene TRBV2 combines with J gene TRBJ2-5, with no clear D. V was cut by 1 base and J by 3 bases, with 3 bases left in between. This CDR3 is built from 12 residues. CDR1 SNHLY and CDR2 FYNNEI come from the germline V gene. This CDR3 is CASSEGEETQYF. CDR3 nucleotide sequence: TGTGCCAGCAGTGAAGGGGAAGAGACCCAGTACTTC.

The V call is TRBV2, the J call TRBJ1-2; 7 bases fit TRBD1. Looked up from germline, CDR1 is SNHLY and CDR2 is FYNNEI. Trimming at V came to 4 bases and at J to 2 bases, leaving 4 bases not matched to a gene. The CDR3 extends over 14 amino acids. In DNA form, the CDR3 reads TGTGCCAGCAGTGCGGGACAGCTAAACTATGGCTACACCTTC. Protein sequence: CASSAGQLNYGYTF.